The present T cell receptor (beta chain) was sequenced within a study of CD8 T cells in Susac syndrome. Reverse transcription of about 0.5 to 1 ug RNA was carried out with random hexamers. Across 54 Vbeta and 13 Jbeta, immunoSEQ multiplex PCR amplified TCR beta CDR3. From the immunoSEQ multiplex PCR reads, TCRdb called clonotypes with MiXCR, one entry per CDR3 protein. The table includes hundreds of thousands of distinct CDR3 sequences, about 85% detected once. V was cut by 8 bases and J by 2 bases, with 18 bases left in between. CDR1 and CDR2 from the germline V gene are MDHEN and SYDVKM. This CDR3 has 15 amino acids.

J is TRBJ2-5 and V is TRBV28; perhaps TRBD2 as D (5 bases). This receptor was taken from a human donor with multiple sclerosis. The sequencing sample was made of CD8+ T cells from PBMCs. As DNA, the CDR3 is TGTGCCAGCCTTTTTAGCGAGAAGGATCAAGAGACCCAGTACTTC. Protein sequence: CASLFSEKDQETQYF.